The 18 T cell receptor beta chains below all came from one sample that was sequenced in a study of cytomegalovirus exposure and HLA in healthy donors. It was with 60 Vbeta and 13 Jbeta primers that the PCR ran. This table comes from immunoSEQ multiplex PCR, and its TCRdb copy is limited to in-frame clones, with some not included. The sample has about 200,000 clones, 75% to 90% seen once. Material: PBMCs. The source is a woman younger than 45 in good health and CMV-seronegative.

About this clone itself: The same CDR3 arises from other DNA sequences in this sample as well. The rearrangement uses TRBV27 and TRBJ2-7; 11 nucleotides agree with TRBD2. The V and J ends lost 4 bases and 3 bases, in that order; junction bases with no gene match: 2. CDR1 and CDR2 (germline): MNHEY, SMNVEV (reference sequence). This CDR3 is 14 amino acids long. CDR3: CASSSGLADYEQYF. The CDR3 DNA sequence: TGTGCCAGCAGTTCGGGACTAGCGGACTACGAGCAGTACTTC.

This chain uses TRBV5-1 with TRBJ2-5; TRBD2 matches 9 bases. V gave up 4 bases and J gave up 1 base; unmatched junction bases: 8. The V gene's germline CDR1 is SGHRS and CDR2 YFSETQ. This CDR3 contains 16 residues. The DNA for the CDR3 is TGCGCCAGCAGCCTTAGCGGGAGTTTGTCCCAAGAGACCCAGTACTTC. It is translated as CASSLSGSLSQETQYF.

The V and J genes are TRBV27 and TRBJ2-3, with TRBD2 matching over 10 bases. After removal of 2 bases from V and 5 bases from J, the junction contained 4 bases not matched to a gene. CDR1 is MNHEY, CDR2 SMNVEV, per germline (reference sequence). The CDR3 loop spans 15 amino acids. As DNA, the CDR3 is TGTGCCAGCAGTTTAATAGCGGGAGGTTTAGATACGCAGTATTTT. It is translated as CASSLIAGGLDTQYF.

CDR3 sequence (DNA): TGTGCCACCCAAGAGGGGGCGCGAGGCTACACCTTC. It codes for CATQEGARGYTF. This chain uses TRBV19 with TRBJ1-2; 7 bases align to TRBD1. Germline trimming cut 10 bases from V and 8 bases from J; bases unmatched to any gene: 10. Germline-derived CDR1 and CDR2 are LNHDA and SQIVND (reference sequence). This CDR3 spans 12 amino acids.

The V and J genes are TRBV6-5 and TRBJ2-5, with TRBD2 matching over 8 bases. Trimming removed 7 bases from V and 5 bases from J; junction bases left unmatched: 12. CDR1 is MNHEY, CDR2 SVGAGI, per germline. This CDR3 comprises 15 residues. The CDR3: CASTRRQPGGETQYF. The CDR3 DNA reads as TGTGCCAGCACTCGAAGGCAGCCGGGGGGGGAGACCCAGTACTTC.

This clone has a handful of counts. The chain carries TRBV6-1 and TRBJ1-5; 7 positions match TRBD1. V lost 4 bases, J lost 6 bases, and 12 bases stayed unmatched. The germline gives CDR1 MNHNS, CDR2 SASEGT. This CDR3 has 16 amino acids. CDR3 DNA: TGTGCCAGCAGTGGTTCCCCTCAGGGGGGCTCTCAGCCCCAGCATTTT. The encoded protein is CASSGSPQGGSQPQHF.

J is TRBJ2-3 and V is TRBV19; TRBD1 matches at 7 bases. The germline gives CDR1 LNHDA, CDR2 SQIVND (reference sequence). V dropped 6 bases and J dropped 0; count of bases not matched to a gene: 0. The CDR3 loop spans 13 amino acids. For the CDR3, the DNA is TGTGCCAGTAGGACAGGGAGCACAGATACGCAGTATTTT. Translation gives CASRTGSTDTQYF.

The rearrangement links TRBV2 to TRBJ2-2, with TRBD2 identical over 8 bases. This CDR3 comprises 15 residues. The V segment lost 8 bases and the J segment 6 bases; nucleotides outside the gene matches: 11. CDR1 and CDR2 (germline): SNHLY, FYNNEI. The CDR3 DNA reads TGTGCCAGCTGGCGCGGGGGGCCGGGGGCCGGGGAGCTGTTTTTT. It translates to CASWRGGPGAGELFF.

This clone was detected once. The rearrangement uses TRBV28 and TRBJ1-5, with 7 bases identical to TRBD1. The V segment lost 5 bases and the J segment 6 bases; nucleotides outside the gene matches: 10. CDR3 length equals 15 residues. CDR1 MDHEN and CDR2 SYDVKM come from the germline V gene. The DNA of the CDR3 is TGTGCCAGCAGTCATGGACAGGTAGGGGTTCAGCCCCAGCATTTT. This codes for CASSHGQVGVQPQHF. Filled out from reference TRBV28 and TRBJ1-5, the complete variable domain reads DVKVTQSSRYLVKRTGEKVFLECVQDMDHENMFWYRQDPGLGLRLIYFSYDVKMKEKGDIPEGYSVSREKKERFSLILESASTNQTSMYLCASSHGQVGVQPQHFGDGTRLSIL.

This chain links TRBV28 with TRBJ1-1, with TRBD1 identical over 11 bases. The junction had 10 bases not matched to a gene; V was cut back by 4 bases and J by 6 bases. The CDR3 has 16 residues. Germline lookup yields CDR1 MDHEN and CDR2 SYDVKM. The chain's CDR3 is CASSSGQGVGRSEAFF. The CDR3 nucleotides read TGTGCCAGCAGTTCGGGACAGGGGGTGGGAAGGTCTGAAGCTTTCTTT. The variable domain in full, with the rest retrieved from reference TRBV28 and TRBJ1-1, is DVKVTQSSRYLVKRTGEKVFLECVQDMDHENMFWYRQDPGLGLRLIYFSYDVKMKEKGDIPEGYSVSREKKERFSLILESASTNQTSMYLCASSSGQGVGRSEAFFGQGTRLTVV.

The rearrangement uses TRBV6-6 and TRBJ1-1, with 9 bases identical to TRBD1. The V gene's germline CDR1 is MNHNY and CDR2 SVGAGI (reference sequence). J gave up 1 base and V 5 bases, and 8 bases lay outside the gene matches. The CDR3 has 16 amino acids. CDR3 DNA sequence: TGTGCCAGCAGTGGCGTCCCGGGACAGGGGAACACTGAAGCTTTCTTT. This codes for CASSGVPGQGNTEAFF.

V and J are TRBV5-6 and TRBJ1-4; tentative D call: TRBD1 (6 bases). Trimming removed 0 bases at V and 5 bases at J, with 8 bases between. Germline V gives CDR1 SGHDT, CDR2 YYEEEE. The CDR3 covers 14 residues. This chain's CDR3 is CASSLGTENEKLFF. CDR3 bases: TGTGCCAGCAGCTTGGGGACAGAAAATGAAAAACTGTTTTTT.

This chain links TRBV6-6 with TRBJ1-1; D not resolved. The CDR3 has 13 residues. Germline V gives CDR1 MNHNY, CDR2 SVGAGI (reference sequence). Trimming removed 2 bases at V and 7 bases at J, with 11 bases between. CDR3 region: CASSYPQPVEAFF. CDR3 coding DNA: TGTGCCAGCAGTTACCCTCAACCGGTTGAAGCTTTCTTT.

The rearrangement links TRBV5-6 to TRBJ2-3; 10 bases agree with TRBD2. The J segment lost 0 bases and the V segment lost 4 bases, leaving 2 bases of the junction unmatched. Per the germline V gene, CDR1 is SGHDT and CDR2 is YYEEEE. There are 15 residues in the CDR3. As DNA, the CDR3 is TGTGCCAGCAGCGGACTAGCGGAGAGCACAGATACGCAGTATTTT. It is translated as CASSGLAESTDTQYF.

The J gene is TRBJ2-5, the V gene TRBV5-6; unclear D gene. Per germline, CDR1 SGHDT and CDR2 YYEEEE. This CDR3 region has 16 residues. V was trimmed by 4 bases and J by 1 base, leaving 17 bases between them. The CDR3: CASSLPSLSIQETQYF. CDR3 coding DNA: TGTGCCAGCAGCCTACCTTCCTTATCGATCCAAGAGACCCAGTACTTC.

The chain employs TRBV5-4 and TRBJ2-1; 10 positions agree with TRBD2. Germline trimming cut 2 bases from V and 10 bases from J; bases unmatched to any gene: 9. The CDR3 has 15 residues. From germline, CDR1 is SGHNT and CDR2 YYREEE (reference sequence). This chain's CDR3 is CASSLAGGPSREQFF. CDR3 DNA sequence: TGTGCCAGCAGCTTAGCGGGAGGGCCCTCGCGGGAGCAGTTCTTC.

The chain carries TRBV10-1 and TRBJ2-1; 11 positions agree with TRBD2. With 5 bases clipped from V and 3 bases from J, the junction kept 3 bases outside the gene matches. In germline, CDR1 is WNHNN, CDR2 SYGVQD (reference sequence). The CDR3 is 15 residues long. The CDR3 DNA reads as TGCGCCAGCAGTAAACTAGCGGGGGACTACAATGAGCAGTTCTTC. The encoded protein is CASSKLAGDYNEQFF.

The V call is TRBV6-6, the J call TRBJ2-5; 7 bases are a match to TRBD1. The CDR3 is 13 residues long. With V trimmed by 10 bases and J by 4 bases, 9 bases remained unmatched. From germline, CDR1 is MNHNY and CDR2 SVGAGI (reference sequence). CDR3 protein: CATLLGGGETQYF. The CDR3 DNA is TGTGCCACCCTCTTAGGGGGCGGAGAGACCCAGTACTTC.